The next 27 T cell receptor beta chains were all read from a single sample in a study of T cell repertoires in cytomegalovirus infection. What these receptors recognize is not known. From the reads, TCRdb called clonotypes with MiXCR, one entry per CDR3 protein. The sample has some 920,000 distinct CDR3 sequences; less than 40% are singletons. This sample comprised cultured CD8+ T cells from PBMCs, obtained from culture after CMV antigen stimulation. The source of these receptors is a human donor in good health (CMV status not recorded). Some clones in this sample may be carry-over from other donors' samples.

This clonotype has ten or more counts. The chain links TRBV7-2 to TRBJ1-5; D may be TRBD1 (5 bases). V shed 1 base and J shed 1 base, with 14 bases lying between them. The CDR3 spans 17 residues. Germline V gene lookup returns CDR1 SGHTA and CDR2 FQGNSA. CDR3 region: CASSLVWGGSSNQPQHF. The CDR3 DNA follows: TGTGCCAGCAGCTTAGTTTGGGGGGGTTCAAGCAATCAGCCCCAGCATTTT.

This chain connects TRBV27 to TRBJ1-2, with D tentatively TRBD1 (6 bases). There are 16 residues in the CDR3. V was cut by 6 bases and J by 3 bases, with 20 bases left in between. The V gene's germline CDR1 is MNHEY and CDR2 SMNVEV (reference sequence). In DNA, the CDR3 is TGTGCCAGCAGGACCCCCGCCATACGGGGGCACTATGGCTACACCTTC. Translation: CASRTPAIRGHYGYTF.

The chain recombines TRBV10-2 with TRBJ2-7; the D gene is possibly TRBD2 (7 bases). Deletions cut 11 bases from V and 5 bases from J, with 19 bases between. This CDR3 has 13 residues. Germline CDR1 reads WSHSY; CDR2 reads SAAADI. CDR3 in amino acids: CAVLGGAPNEQYF. In nucleotides, the CDR3 is TGCGCCGTCCTTGGGGGGGCGCCGAACGAGCAGTACTTC.

This sequence joins TRBV9 and TRBJ1-4; weak D call: TRBD1 (5 bases). The V end lost 0 bases, the J end lost 3 bases, and 9 bases lay between the germline ends. The CDR3 extends over 15 amino acids. Looked up from germline, CDR1 is SGDLS and CDR2 is YYNGEE. CDR3 loop: CASSVDGTPNEKLFF. DNA of the CDR3: TGTGCCAGCAGCGTAGATGGGACCCCTAATGAAAAACTGTTTTTT.

In its sample, this clonotype was seen a few times. The chain uses TRBV4-1 and TRBJ2-2, with D unclear. The CDR3 has 15 residues. V shed 1 base and J shed 0 bases, with 6 bases lying between them. Germline V gene sequence: CDR1 MGHRA, CDR2 YSYEKL. CDR3 loop: CASSQVTTNTGELFF. CDR3 DNA: TGCGCCAGCAGCCAAGTGACCACGAACACCGGGGAGCTGTTTTTT.

This clonotype was counted only a few times. V is TRBV27 and J is TRBJ1-1; D is ambiguous. Germline-derived CDR1 and CDR2 are MNHEY and SMNVEV (reference sequence). Trimming removed 8 bases at V and 0 bases at J, with 10 bases between. The CDR3 is 13 residues long. CDR3 loop: CASQPGLNTEAFF. In DNA, the CDR3 is TGTGCCAGCCAACCCGGGCTGAACACTGAAGCTTTCTTT.

This chain links TRBV6-6 with TRBJ1-5, with a tentative D call TRBD1 (5 bases). CDR3 length: 16 residues. Deletions cut 5 bases from V and 5 bases from J, with 19 bases between. Germline CDR1 and CDR2: MNHNY and SVGAGI (reference sequence). The chain's CDR3 is CASSPPSRGADQPQHF. CDR3 nucleotides: TGTGCCAGCAGTCCCCCGAGCCGCGGGGCGGATCAGCCCCAGCATTTT.

This clonotype was counted at least ten times. The DNA for the CDR3 is TGCGCCAGCAGCCAAGTTCACGGGGAGCTGTTTTTT. Translating gives CASSQVHGELFF. The V call is TRBV4-1, the J call TRBJ2-2, with unresolved D. The CDR3 has 12 amino acids. The germline CDR1 and CDR2 sequences are MGHRA and YSYEKL. V lost 1 base and J lost 7, with 4 bases in between.

The CDR3, as DNA: TGTGCCAGCAGTTACATACTCGGAATAGCGGAACAAGAGACCCAGTACTTC. Protein product: CASSYILGIAEQETQYF. The chain combines TRBV6-6 with TRBJ2-5; D may be TRBD2 (6 bases). V was clipped by 2 bases and J by 2 bases, with 18 bases between them. The CDR3 runs to 17 residues. Germline lookup yields CDR1 MNHNY and CDR2 SVGAGI (reference sequence).

V usage is TRBV20-1 and J usage is TRBJ1-5; D is perhaps TRBD1 (5 bases). The germline gives CDR1 DFQATT, CDR2 SNEGSKA (reference sequence). The V end was cut by 0 bases, the J end by 10 bases, with 19 bases between. The CDR3 sequence is 15 residues long. The CDR3, as DNA: TGCAGTGCTAGAGATAGGAGCCACCTAGGGGTTCCCCAGCATTTT. Amino acid sequence: CSARDRSHLGVPQHF.

Many counts were recorded for this clonotype. The chain joins TRBV4-1 to TRBJ1-5; no clear D gene. V lost 1 base and J 6 bases, leaving 16 bases between the germline ends. Germline assignment: CDR1 MGHRA and CDR2 YSYEKL. CDR3 size: 16 residues. As DNA, the CDR3 is TGCGCCAGCAGCCAAGGGTCGGCAGAATCGGGTCAGCCCCAGCATTTT. Its translation is CASSQGSAESGQPQHF.

This clonotype occurred a few times. The chain is built from TRBV12-3 or TRBV12-4 and TRBJ2-7; 7 bases map to TRBD2. The junction had 2 bases not matched to a gene; V was cut back by 0 bases and J by 6 bases. CDR3 length equals 13 residues. The CDR3 spells CASSLAGGTEQYF. CDR3 coding DNA: TGTGCCAGCAGTTTAGCGGGGGGGACCGAGCAGTACTTC.

The chain joins TRBV19 to TRBJ1-1, with TRBD1 identical over 7 bases. Germline values: CDR1 LNHDA, CDR2 SQIVND (reference sequence). V lost 1 base and J lost 4; bases outside the gene matches: 6. This CDR3 contains 15 residues. The CDR3 DNA reads TGTGCCAGTAGTATAGTAGGAGGGGGCCCCACTGAAGCTTTCTTT. It encodes CASSIVGGGPTEAFF.

V usage is TRBV6-2 or TRBV6-3 and J usage is TRBJ2-1; no reliable D call. Looked up from germline, CDR1 is MNHEY and CDR2 is SVGEGT. Trimming cost V 0 bases and J 4 bases, with 7 bases left between them. The CDR3 runs 14 residues. CDR3: CASSYSGNYNEQFF. CDR3 bases: TGTGCCAGCAGTTACTCGGGCAATTACAATGAGCAGTTCTTC.

In this sample, this clonotype turned up many times. The chain uses TRBV4-1 and TRBJ1-5; D unresolved. Per the germline V gene, CDR1 is MGHRA and CDR2 is YSYEKL. Trimming pared 6 bases from V and 8 bases from J, leaving 20 bases between. CDR3 length: 15 amino acids. The CDR3 region is CASSPAGVNREPQHF. CDR3 in DNA: TGCGCCAGCAGTCCCGCCGGAGTCAATAGGGAGCCCCAGCATTTT.

This clonotype was observed a few times. J is TRBJ2-1 and V is TRBV6-6; D gene ambiguous. The germline V gene encodes CDR1 MNHNY and CDR2 SVGAGI (reference sequence). Trimming cost V 5 bases and J 11 bases, with 4 bases left between them. The CDR3 extends over 9 amino acids. CDR3 loop: CASSPQQFF. CDR3 nucleotide sequence: TGTGCCAGCAGTCCGCAGCAGTTCTTC.

The chain joins TRBV29-1 to TRBJ2-5, with D hard to call. The CDR3 is 12 residues long. V dropped 7 bases and J dropped 3 bases, with 12 bases sitting between them. Germline V lookup: CDR1 SQVTM, CDR2 ANQGSEA. This CDR3 is CSAWDGEETQYF. CDR3 sequence (DNA): TGCAGCGCCTGGGATGGCGAAGAGACCCAGTACTTC.

A note on this clonotype: The germline gene is not matched at one end of the junction; a read error may be the cause. The chain uses TRBV19 and TRBJ1-1; 8 bases align to TRBD1. Germline CDR1 LNHDA, CDR2 SQIVND (reference sequence). CDR3 length: 14 residues. The CDR3: CASSFHPGGTKAFF. The DNA for the CDR3 is TGTGCCAGTAGTTTCCATCCAGGGGGCACTAAAGCTTTCTTT.

This clonotype came up a few times. V and J are TRBV11-3 and TRBJ2-1, with unresolved D. The CDR3 is made up of 15 amino acids. Germline CDR1 is SGHNT and CDR2 is YENEEA. V lost 3 bases and J lost 2, with 11 bases in between. The CDR3 loop is CASSLHYITYNEQFF. The DNA of the CDR3 is TGTGCCAGCAGCTTGCATTACATAACCTACAATGAGCAGTTCTTC.

This clonotype was observed many times. The DNA of the CDR3 is TGTGCCAGCAGCCTCGACGGGGCTGGCTACACCTTC. Its protein product is CASSLDGAGYTF. V and J are TRBV7-6 and TRBJ1-2; D is possibly TRBD1 (5 bases). Trimming stripped 5 bases from V and 7 bases from J, with 11 bases between. CDR1 is SGHVS and CDR2 is FNYEAQ in the germline V gene. CDR3 length: 12 amino acids. Based on the CDR3 plus reference TRBV7-6 and TRBJ1-2, the full variable domain is GAGVSQSPRYKVTKRGQDVALRCDPISGHVSLYWYRQALGQGPEFLTYFNYEAQQDKSGLPNDRFSAERPEGSISTLTIQRTEQRDSAMYRCASSLDGAGYTFGSGTRLTVV.

The gene calls are TRBV19 and TRBJ1-1, with D hard to call. Germline V CDR1 and CDR2: LNHDA, SQIVND (reference sequence). V was cut by 3 bases and J by 5 bases, with 13 bases left in between. The CDR3 has 14 amino acids. The CDR3 sequence: CASSMTGGWTEAFF. The CDR3 region has the DNA TGTGCCAGTAGTATGACCGGTGGGTGGACTGAAGCTTTCTTT.

As regards this clonotype: An end of the junction does not agree with germline; a read error may underlie this. CDR3 in DNA: TGCACCAGCAGCTTGAAGACCTCTTACTACACTGAAGCTTTCTTT. Its translation is CTSSLKTSYYTEAFF. The chain recombines TRBV5-1 with TRBJ1-1, with unresolved D. This CDR3 region has 15 residues. Germline CDR1 and CDR2: SGHRS and YFSETQ.

This clonotype has only a few counts. This chain uses TRBV7-9 with TRBJ1-6; tentatively, D is TRBD1 (5 bases). V was clipped by 0 bases and J by 0 bases, with 15 bases between them. Germline loops: CDR1 SEHNR, CDR2 FQNEAQ (reference sequence). The CDR3 has 19 residues. In DNA, the CDR3 is TGTGCCAGCAGCTTAGCGCGTGGGACCGGGAGCTCCTATAATTCACCCCTCCACTTT. Translating gives CASSLARGTGSSYNSPLHF.

This clonotype has only a few counts. The rearrangement uses TRBV5-6 and TRBJ1-2; D is ambiguous. CDR1 SGHDT and CDR2 YYEEEE come from the germline V gene. There are 12 residues in the CDR3. Trimming shortened V by 3 bases and J by 3 bases, and 6 bases separated the two germline ends. CDR3 nucleotide sequence: TGTGCCAGCAGCTCAGTTTACTATGGCTACACCTTC. Translating it yields CASSSVYYGYTF. Full variable domain (rest looked up from reference TRBV5-6 and TRBJ1-2): DAGVTQSPTHLIKTRGQQVTLRCSPKSGHDTVSWYQQALGQGPQFIFQYYEEEERQRGNFPDRFSGHQFPNYSSELNVNALLLGDSALYLCASSSVYYGYTFGSGTRLTVV.

The chain is built from TRBV3-1 and TRBJ1-2; D may be TRBD1 (6 bases). The CDR3 has 15 amino acids. Trimming cost V 0 bases and J 6 bases, with 14 bases left between them. Germline values: CDR1 LGHDT, CDR2 YNNKEL (reference sequence). The chain's CDR3 is CASSQDLRTVDGYTF. The CDR3 DNA sequence: TGTGCCAGCAGCCAAGACCTGAGGACAGTGGATGGCTACACCTTC.

This chain uses TRBV2 with TRBJ2-3; tentative D call: TRBD1 (6 bases). Trimming stripped 3 bases from V and 0 bases from J, with 13 bases between. The CDR3 covers 16 residues. Germline V gene sequence: CDR1 SNHLY, CDR2 FYNNEI. This chain's CDR3 is CASSDPRQDSTDTQYF. The CDR3 DNA reads as TGTGCCAGCAGTGACCCCCGACAGGACAGCACAGATACGCAGTATTTT.

As to this clonotype: At one boundary the junction diverges from the germline segment, which might be a read error. The chain recombines TRBV7-6 with TRBJ1-5; no clear D. CDR1 is SGHVS and CDR2 is FNYEAQ in the germline V gene. The CDR3 spans 13 residues. CDR3 in DNA: TGTGCCAGCAGCGTTAGGAGCAAACAGCCCCAGCATTTT. Protein: CASSVRSKQPQHF.